This T cell receptor beta chain was sequenced for a study of PD-L1 blockade in urothelial cancer. About the research overall: The patients first took atezolizumab in 2014, receiving 1,200 mg intravenously every 3 weeks. Anywhere from 0 to 3 prior chemotherapy regimens had been received by patients.

After removal of 1 base from V and 5 bases from J, the junction contained 2 bases not matched to a gene. Germline CDR1 SGHTA, CDR2 FQGNSA. The CDR3 has 14 amino acids. The time point denotes: peripheral blood 6 weeks after treatment start. Every patient provided from 1 to 8 samples, collected pretreatment and on-treatment. Sequencing used immunoSEQ multiplex PCR; TCRdb keeps in-frame clones, though not all of them. The data contain 120,000 or so clones, 86% of them singletons. Study-level points and caveats: Better survival was forecast by a pretreatment blood TCR clonality below the median.

On this clone itself: Its target is not known.

This sequence joins TRBV7-2 and TRBJ2-1; TRBD2 matches at 7 bases. The material sequenced was PBMCs, taken around atezolizumab (anti-PD-L1) treatment. The sequence derives from a man aged 45-65 years with urothelial cancer. CDR3 nucleotides: TGTGCCAGCAGCTTAGGACTAGCCCACAATGAGCAGTTCTTC. Its translation: CASSLGLAHNEQFF. The variable domain in full, with the rest retrieved from reference TRBV7-2 and TRBJ2-1, is GAGVSQSPSNKVTEKGKDVELRCDPISGHTALYWYRQSLGQGLEFLIYFQGNSAPDKSGLPSDRFSAERTGGSVSTLTIQRTQQEDSAVYLCASSLGLAHNEQFFGPGTRLTVL.